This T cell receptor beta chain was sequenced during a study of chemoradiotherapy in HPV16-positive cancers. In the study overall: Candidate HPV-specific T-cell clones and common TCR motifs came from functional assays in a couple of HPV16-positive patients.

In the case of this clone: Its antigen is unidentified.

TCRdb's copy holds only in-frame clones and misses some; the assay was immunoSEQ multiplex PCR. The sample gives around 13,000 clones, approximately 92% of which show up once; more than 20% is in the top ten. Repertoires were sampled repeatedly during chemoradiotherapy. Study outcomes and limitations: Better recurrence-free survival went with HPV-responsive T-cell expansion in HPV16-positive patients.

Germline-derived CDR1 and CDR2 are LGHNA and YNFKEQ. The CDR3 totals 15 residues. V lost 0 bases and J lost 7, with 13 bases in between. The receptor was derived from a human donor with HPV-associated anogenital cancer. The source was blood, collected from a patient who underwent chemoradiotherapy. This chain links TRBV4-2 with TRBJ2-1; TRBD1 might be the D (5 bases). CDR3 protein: CASSQDFSRVNEQFF. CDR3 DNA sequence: TGTGCCAGCAGCCAAGATTTTTCCAGGGTAAATGAGCAGTTCTTC.